This T cell receptor (beta chain) was sequenced in a study of T cells after posttransplantation cyclophosphamide. The assay was immunoSEQ multiplex PCR, and TCRdb's table has in-frame clones only and misses some. Of 17,000 or so clones listed, around 85% are singletons. Methotrexate plus calcineurin inhibitor accompanied controls' myeloablative marrow transplants; sampling was 1 year later. In the case of this clone: What it recognizes is unknown.

General study points: Recipient CMV seropositivity and CMV reactivation strongly tracked TRB clonality. TRB overlap between skin or GI tissue T cells and blood was limited.

Per germline, CDR1 GTSNPN and CDR2 SVGIG (reference sequence). Trimming stripped 0 bases from V and 1 base from J, with 6 bases between. The CDR3 runs 13 residues. This rearrangement joins TRBV30 to TRBJ1-1; D is undetermined. The input for sequencing was PBMCs, taken after allogeneic stem cell transplant with calcineurin inhibitor and methotrexate. The TCR originated in a female patient aged 18 to 35 who received an allogeneic stem cell transplant from an unrelated donor, was CMV-positive, and had acute and chronic GVHD. Some T cells may be supplied by the graft donor. In DNA form, the CDR3 reads TGTGCCTGGAGTGTCGGCGGGAACACTGAAGCTTTCTTT. This sequence encodes CAWSVGGNTEAFF.